There are many counts of the clone carrying this T cell receptor (beta chain). What it binds is not known. The read ends 3 residues before the CDR3 terminus; that terminus is restored from the germline J gene. Most patients and controls had Caucasian heritage. Method: immunoSEQ multiplex PCR; TCRdb's copy keeps in-frame clones and lacks some. This sample carries tens of thousands of clones, none of them present only once. The entry originates in a study of T cell clonality in common variable immunodeficiency. CDR3 length: 17 amino acids. CDR1 is SGHRS and CDR2 is YFSETQ in the germline V gene. The V gene end was trimmed by 0 bases and the J gene end by 4 bases; junction bases not matched to a gene: 11. General study findings and limits: TCRbeta clonality was increased in CVID versus healthy controls. CVID subjects shared fewer TCRbeta clones than healthy controls did. Fewer deletions and N-nucleotide insertions were reportedly seen in common variable immunodeficiency TCR beta sequences.

The sequencing input was peripheral blood mononuclear cells. This clonotype originated in a person aged 18 to 75 in good health. The V and J genes are TRBV5-1 and TRBJ1-1; 8 positions agree with TRBD1. The sequenced part of the CDR3 DNA is TGCGCCAGCAGCTTGGCCAAAGGTACAGGGGGAACCACTGAA. Amino acid sequence: CASSLAKGTGGTTE. The whole CDR3 reads CASSLAKGTGGTTEAFF.